What follows are 15 T cell receptor beta chains derived from one specimen sequenced in a study of PD-1 blockade in classical Hodgkin lymphoma. All patients experienced relapse after autologous stem cell transplantation, and brentuximab vedotin exposure was variable. Method: immunoSEQ multiplex PCR; TCRdb's copy keeps in-frame clones and lacks some. The sample lists some 100,000 clones, just under 95% occurring once. The material was peripheral blood mononuclear cells (PBMCs), obtained at baseline. The receptor source for this set is a human donor with classical Hodgkin lymphoma.

This chain links TRBV27 with TRBJ1-2; no clear D gene. Germline values: CDR1 MNHEY, CDR2 SMNVEV (reference sequence). V was cut by 6 bases and J by 0 bases, with 20 bases left in between. The CDR3 is 17 residues long. Here the CDR3 DNA reads TGTGCCAGCAGCCCTACCGGTAGAAGACTAGCTAACTATGGCTACACCTTC. Translating it yields CASSPTGRRLANYGYTF.

Comments on this clone: One junction end disagrees with the germline gene, perhaps due to a read error. The V call is TRBV9, the J call TRBJ2-1, with TRBD1 identical over 7 bases. The CDR3 has 15 residues. Germline CDR1 SGDLS, CDR2 YYNGEE. CDR3 DNA sequence: TGTGCCAGCAGCGAAACAGGGGCCTCCTCCAATGAGCAGTTCTTC. Translated, it gives CASSETGASSNEQFF.

V is TRBV7-9 and J is TRBJ2-3; D is unresolved. The CDR3 sequence is 14 residues long. V was clipped by 0 bases and J by 2 bases, with 6 bases between them. CDR1 is SEHNR, CDR2 FQNEAQ, per germline (reference sequence). The CDR3 DNA reads as TGTGCCAGCAGCTTAGCGGGATCCACAGATACGCAGTATTTT. Protein product: CASSLAGSTDTQYF.

The chain joins TRBV10-3 to TRBJ2-1, with 10 bases matching TRBD2. The length of the CDR3 is 14 residues. With 6 bases clipped from V and 6 bases from J, the junction kept 5 bases outside the gene matches. Germline CDR1 and CDR2: ENHRY and SYGVKD. CDR3 sequence (DNA): TGTGCCATCAGGGAGCGGGAGGGGGTCAATGAGCAGTTCTTC. Its protein is CAIREREGVNEQFF.

The genes are TRBV5-6 and TRBJ1-1; TRBD1 matches 7 bases. Germline-derived CDR1 and CDR2 are SGHDT and YYEEEE. There are 15 residues in the CDR3. Germline trimming cut 0 bases from V and 6 bases from J; bases unmatched to any gene: 8. The CDR3 nucleotides are TGTGCCAGCAGCTTGGTTGGGACAGCGCCATCTGAAGCTTTCTTT. It translates to CASSLVGTAPSEAFF.

The rearrangement links TRBV10-3 to TRBJ1-2, with D unresolved. CDR1 and CDR2 from the germline V gene are ENHRY and SYGVKD. This CDR3 has 15 amino acids. Trimming removed 0 bases at V and 1 base at J, with 9 bases between. This CDR3 is CAISESKGFNYGYTF. CDR3 in DNA: TGTGCCATCAGTGAGTCGAAAGGGTTTAACTATGGCTACACCTTC.

This clone was seen once. The V and J genes are TRBV5-1 and TRBJ2-6, with TRBD1 matching over 8 bases. Germline V gene sequence: CDR1 SGHRS, CDR2 YFSETQ. The CDR3 contains 15 residues. V lost 4 bases, J lost 2 bases, and 2 bases stayed unmatched. In DNA, the CDR3 is TGCGCCAGCAGCCCACAGGGGGCTGGGGCCAACGTCCTGACTTTC. It encodes CASSPQGAGANVLTF.

The rearrangement links TRBV11-3 to TRBJ2-7; TRBD2 aligns across 9 bases. CDR1 SGHNT and CDR2 YENEEA come from the germline V gene. V shed 3 bases, J shed 6 bases, and the junction held 6 bases outside the gene matches. The CDR3 spans 14 residues. The chain's CDR3 is CASSLTSGAAEQYF. The CDR3 nucleotides are TGTGCCAGCAGCTTGACTAGCGGAGCCGCCGAGCAGTACTTC. Full variable domain (missing parts from reference TRBV11-3 and TRBJ2-7): EAGVVQSPRYKIIEKKQPVAFWCNPISGHNTLYWYLQNLGQGPELLIRYENEEAVDDSQLPKDRFSAERLKGVDSTLKIQPAELGDSAVYLCASSLTSGAAEQYFGPGTRLTVT.

The gene calls are TRBV6-1 and TRBJ2-7; D unresolved. The CDR3 is 14 amino acids. Trimming cost V 6 bases and J 3 bases, with 15 bases left between them. Germline CDR1 MNHNS, CDR2 SASEGT. The CDR3 protein is CASRRKADIYEQYF. As DNA, the CDR3 is TGTGCCAGCAGACGCAAGGCCGACATCTACGAGCAGTACTTC.

The V call is TRBV9, the J call TRBJ2-1; D is tentatively TRBD1 or TRBD2 (6 bases each). The germline V gene has CDR1 SGDLS and CDR2 YYNGEE. The CDR3 covers 15 residues. V was cut by 0 bases and J by 5 bases, with 12 bases left in between. The CDR3 coding sequence is TGTGCCAGCAGCGTAGCGGGAGAGGGGGACAATGAGCAGTTCTTC. This encodes CASSVAGEGDNEQFF.

CDR3 region: CASSFPGRETQYF. Here the CDR3 DNA reads TGTGCCAGCAGTTTCCCGGGTAGGGAGACCCAGTACTTC. The chain carries TRBV28 and TRBJ2-5; unclear D gene. This CDR3 has 13 amino acids. Trimming took 3 bases from V and 5 from J, leaving 10 bases between them. Germline CDR1 is MDHEN and CDR2 is SYDVKM.

The table lists this clone with a count of one. One junction end does not reproduce the germline sequence, and a read error may be involved. The rearrangement uses TRBV7-7 and TRBJ2-2; D is uncertain. The CDR3 consists of 13 residues. CDR1 SSHAT and CDR2 FNYEAQ come from the germline V gene (reference sequence). The CDR3 reads CASSFPRAGELFF. The CDR3 DNA reads as TGTGCTAGCAGCTTTCCTAGGGCCGGGGAGCTGTTTTTT.

The chain has TRBV6-1 and TRBJ2-5, with a tentative D call TRBD1 (6 bases). The germline gives CDR1 MNHNS, CDR2 SASEGT. The CDR3 sequence is 15 residues long. V was trimmed by 10 bases and J by 1 base, leaving 19 bases between them. The chain's CDR3 is CANSQHGQRQETQYF. The CDR3 nucleotides read TGTGCCAACTCTCAACATGGACAGCGCCAAGAGACCCAGTACTTC.

The chain is built from TRBV27 and TRBJ1-5; weak D call: TRBD1 (5 bases). The CDR3 is 14 residues long. Trimming stripped 2 bases from V and 5 bases from J, with 10 bases between. Germline loops: CDR1 MNHEY, CDR2 SMNVEV (reference sequence). Here the CDR3 reads CASSLGGSYQPQHF. CDR3 sequence (DNA): TGTGCCAGCAGTTTAGGGGGTTCTTATCAGCCCCAGCATTTT.

The chain carries TRBV11-2 and TRBJ2-7, with TRBD1 identical over 9 bases. The CDR3 is 16 residues long. Germline CDR1 SGHAT, CDR2 FQNNGV. V lost 4 bases, J lost 5 bases, and 12 bases stayed unmatched. CDR3 protein: CASSSLRDRASNEQYF. CDR3 sequence (DNA): TGTGCCAGCAGCTCTCTCCGGGACAGGGCTTCGAACGAGCAGTACTTC.